Listed below are T cell receptor beta chains from one sample, sequenced in a study of CD8 T cells in ankylosing spondylitis. TCRdb independently ran MiXCR on the 5' RACE reads; one entry per CDR3 protein. The sample has 400,000 or so distinct CDR3 sequences; about 24% are singletons. Sequenced: blood, either unsorted or a sorted T cell fraction (not recorded which). Receptors were obtained from a male donor with ankylosing spondylitis. Both conserved end residues are part of each CDR3. Expanded clones get a size class; other rows say once, few or many, or leave the size out.

clone size,V gene,CDR3 protein
-,TRBV7-9,CASSRLAESTDTQYF
-,TRBV12-3/TRBV12-4,CASTGQGAYNEQFF
few,TRBV20-1,CSARHIQGARTEAFF
-,TRBV10-2,CASSGPGLAGEGDTDTQYF
few,TRBV7-6,CASSLDAPGLAGGPTLGNEQFF
few,TRBV5-1,CASSVDIYGYTF
-,TRBV6-1,CASSDPETGDIDYGYTF
-,TRBV20-1,CSVEGAYNEQFF
-,TRBV5-6,CASNNLYGYTF
-,TRBV6-5,CASSYPASTVNTEAFF
-,TRBV27,CASSLVRGNIYNEQFF
-,TRBV27,CASSFPSSGRIRNEQFF
few,TRBV5-1,CASSFTASGRVTDTQYF
-,TRBV12-3/TRBV12-4,CASSFSSVGNTGELFF
-,TRBV12-3/TRBV12-4,CASSLGGLSSYEQYF
few,TRBV10-1,CASSSGRQLAKNIQYF
-,TRBV7-9,CASSRGDYAGNTIYF
-,TRBV5-1,CASSFTDPTLNTEAFF
few,TRBV7-9,CASSFRREREYGYTF
-,TRBV3-1,CASSQVGGRLHEQYF
-,TRBV5-1,CASSLEASGRATDTQYF
few,TRBV14,CASSQGLAFYNEQFF
few,TRBV18,CASSPGQGASDGYTF
-,TRBV7-9,CASSLAPGTYYGYTF
few,TRBV10-3,CAISESSGTDTQYF
many,TRBV5-1,CASSLDASGILRYNEQFF